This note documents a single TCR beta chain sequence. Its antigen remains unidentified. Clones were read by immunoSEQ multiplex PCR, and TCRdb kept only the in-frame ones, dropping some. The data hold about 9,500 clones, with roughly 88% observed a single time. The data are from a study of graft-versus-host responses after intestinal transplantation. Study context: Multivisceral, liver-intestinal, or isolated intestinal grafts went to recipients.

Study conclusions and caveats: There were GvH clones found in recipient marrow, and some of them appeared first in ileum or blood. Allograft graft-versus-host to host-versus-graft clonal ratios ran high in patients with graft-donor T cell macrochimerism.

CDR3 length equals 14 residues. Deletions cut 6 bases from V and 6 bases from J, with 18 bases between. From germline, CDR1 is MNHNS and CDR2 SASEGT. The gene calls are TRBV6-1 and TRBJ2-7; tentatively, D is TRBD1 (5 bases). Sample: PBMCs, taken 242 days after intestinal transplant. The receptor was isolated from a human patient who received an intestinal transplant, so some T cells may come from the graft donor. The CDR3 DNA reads TGTGCCAGCAGCCTACCAGGGTTCCACGCCGAGCAGTACTTC. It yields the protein CASSLPGFHAEQYF.